The 16 T cell receptor beta chains given below trace back to one sample, sequenced in a study of blood T cell repertoires in COVID-19. Repertoires were generated with immunoSEQ multiplex PCR, while TCRdb's copy carries only in-frame clones and drops some. The table has some 300,000 clones, 75% to 90% seen once; the top ten hold approximately 6%. Specimen: peripheral blood. These receptors all come from a woman aged 50 to 60 with COVID-19, enrolled during active disease.

The chain combines TRBV5-8 with TRBJ2-3, with TRBD1 matching 10 bases. Trimming took 3 bases from V and 0 from J; bases not matched to a gene: 7. CDR1 and CDR2 (germline): SGHTS, YDEGEE. The length of the CDR3 is 17 residues. DNA of the CDR3: TGTGCCAGCAGCTCGATTGGGACAGGGGCTAGCACAGATACGCAGTATTTT. It codes for CASSSIGTGASTDTQYF.

This chain uses TRBV18 with TRBJ2-2; TRBD1 aligns across 9 bases. Germline values: CDR1 KGHSH, CDR2 LQKENI. The CDR3 is made up of 16 amino acids. V shed 2 bases, J shed 9 bases, and the junction held 10 bases outside the gene matches. The CDR3 sequence is CASSPSPGQGLRELFF. The CDR3 DNA reads TGTGCCAGCTCACCATCGCCGGGACAGGGCCTCCGGGAGCTGTTTTTT. Using reference TRBV18 and TRBJ2-2 for the parts outside the CDR3, the full variable domain is NAGVMQNPRHLVRRRGQEARLRCSPMKGHSHVYWYRQLPEEGLKFMVYLQKENIIDESGMPKERFSAEFPKEGPSILRIQQVVRGDSAAYFCASSPSPGQGLRELFFGEGSRLTVL.

The chain couples TRBV11-2 to TRBJ2-5, with a possible D match to TRBD2 (5 bases). Germline values: CDR1 SGHAT, CDR2 FQNNGV. The ends were cut back, 0 bases at V and 3 bases at J, with 17 bases in the middle. The CDR3 sequence is 17 residues long. CDR3 sequence: CASSLDSDQTGKETQYF. The CDR3 coding sequence is TGTGCCAGCAGCTTAGATAGCGACCAAACCGGGAAAGAGACCCAGTACTTC.

V gene TRBV6-5 combines with J gene TRBJ2-3; 7 bases agree with TRBD2. Germline V gene sequence: CDR1 MNHEY, CDR2 SVGAGI. V lost 2 bases, J lost 3 bases, and 5 bases stayed unmatched. The CDR3 covers 15 residues. CDR3 DNA sequence: TGTGCCAGCAGTTACAGGAGCGGGACGACAGATACGCAGTATTTT. Encoded protein: CASSYRSGTTDTQYF.

The CDR3 region is CASSLLGGSGANVLTF. DNA for the CDR3: TGTGCCAGCAGCTTATTAGGGGGCTCTGGGGCCAACGTCCTGACTTTC. The chain carries TRBV11-2 and TRBJ2-6; a possible D gene is TRBD1 (6 bases). Germline V gene data show CDR1 as SGHAT and CDR2 as FQNNGV. This CDR3 spans 16 amino acids. Trimming took off 2 bases at V and 0 bases at J, with 8 bases between the two ends. The full variable domain, with the rest looked up from reference TRBV11-2 and TRBJ2-6, is EAGVAQSPRYKIIEKRQSVAFWCNPISGHATLYWYQQILGQGPKLLIQFQNNGVVDDSQLPKDRFSAERLKGVDSTLKIQPAKLEDSAVYLCASSLLGGSGANVLTFGAGSRLTVL.

There are a few counts of this clone. An end of the junction differs from the germline gene, which may be a read error. This chain uses TRBV12-5 with TRBJ1-5; D perhaps matches TRBD1 (5 bases). The CDR3 length is 15 residues. Germline V CDR1 and CDR2: LGHNT, FRNRAP. This chain's CDR3 is CASGLEPGDNQPQHF. The CDR3 nucleotides read TGTGCTAGTGGGTTGGAGCCGGGGGATAATCAGCCCCAGCATTTT.

V is TRBV9 and J is TRBJ2-3; maybe TRBD1 (7 bases). The V gene lost 3 bases and the J gene lost 7 bases, with 18 bases spanning the gap. From germline, CDR1 is SGDLS and CDR2 YYNGEE. The CDR3 spans 15 residues. The CDR3 loop is CASSGSGGDRNTQYF. The CDR3 bases are TGTGCCAGCAGCGGGTCCGGCGGGGACAGAAATACGCAGTATTTT.

The chain carries TRBV14 and TRBJ1-1; 8 nucleotides agree with TRBD1. J was trimmed by 6 bases and V by 3 bases; bases with no gene match: 9. The V gene's germline CDR1 is SGHDN and CDR2 FVKESK. This CDR3 has 15 amino acids. CDR3 in DNA: TGTGCCAGCAGCCATGACAGGGGAAGGATCCCTGAAGCTTTCTTT. Protein: CASSHDRGRIPEAFF. The variable domain in full, completed from reference TRBV14 and TRBJ1-1, reads EAGVTQFPSHSVIEKGQTVTLRCDPISGHDNLYWYRRVMGKEIKFLLHFVKESKQDESGMPNNRFLAERTGGTYSTLKVQPAELEDSGVYFCASSHDRGRIPEAFFGQGTRLTVV.

CDR3 nucleotide sequence: TGCAGTGGAGGGACTCGGGCTGAAGCTTTCTTT. Amino acid sequence: CSGGTRAEAFF. This rearrangement joins TRBV20-1 to TRBJ1-1; a weak D match, TRBD1 (5 bases). The CDR3 totals 11 residues. The germline V and J ends were trimmed by 7 bases and 6 bases, with 12 bases remaining between them. From germline, CDR1 is DFQATT and CDR2 SNEGSKA (reference sequence).

The V and J genes are TRBV2 and TRBJ1-3; 8 nucleotides align to TRBD1. This CDR3 has 15 amino acids. The trim removed 4 bases at V and 4 bases at J, leaving 6 bases unmatched. The germline CDR1 and CDR2 sequences are SNHLY and FYNNEI. The CDR3 bases are TGTGCCAGCAGTGGACAGGGGAGCCCGGGAAACACCATATATTTT. It codes for CASSGQGSPGNTIYF.

This clone was seen just once. The CDR3 spells CASSQGRFHYGYTF. CDR3 in DNA: TGTGCCAGCAGCCAAGGCAGATTCCACTATGGCTACACCTTC. The chain uses TRBV3-1 (or the pseudogene TRBV3-2) and TRBJ1-2; D ambiguous. The CDR3 totals 14 residues. Trimming removed 1 base from V and 3 bases from J, with 9 bases in between. Per germline, CDR1 LGHDT and CDR2 YNNKEL (reference sequence).

Concerning this clone: The junction does not match germline at one end; this may be a read error. V gene TRBV7-7 combines with J gene TRBJ2-2; maybe TRBD2 (6 bases). The length of the CDR3 is 15 residues. CDR1 is SSHAT and CDR2 is FNYEAQ in the germline V gene (reference sequence). CDR3 DNA sequence: TGTGCTAGCAGCTTATCCGGGAGGAACACCGGGGAGCTGTTTTTT. The encoded protein is CASSLSGRNTGELFF.

The V gene is TRBV5-1, the J gene TRBJ2-7; D may be TRBD2 (6 bases). CDR3 size: 18 residues. Trimming pared 0 bases from V and 4 bases from J, leaving 23 bases between. The V gene's germline CDR1 is SGHRS and CDR2 YFSETQ. The CDR3 loop is CASSLGLDRGPRGYEQYF. CDR3 coding DNA: TGCGCCAGCAGCTTGGGACTAGATCGTGGGCCTAGGGGTTACGAGCAGTACTTC.

The V and J genes are TRBV7-9 and TRBJ2-1; no definite D call. Germline V CDR1 and CDR2: SEHNR, FQNEAQ (reference sequence). There are 17 residues in the CDR3. V gave up 5 bases and J gave up 0 bases, with 17 bases separating them. In DNA, the CDR3 is TGTGCCAGCAGCGCCATCCAGCGTATGAGCTCCTACAATGAGCAGTTCTTC. Its protein is CASSAIQRMSSYNEQFF. The full variable domain, in which reference TRBV7-9 and TRBJ2-1 provide the parts outside the CDR3, is DTGVSQNPRHKITKRGQNVTFRCDPISEHNRLYWYRQTLGQGPEFLTYFQNEAQLEKSRLLSDRFSAERPKGSFSTLEIQRTEQGDSAMYLCASSAIQRMSSYNEQFFGPGTRLTVL.

This clone was seen a single time. The chain recombines TRBV30 with TRBJ1-4, with D possibly matching TRBD1 (5 bases). Deletions cut 1 base from V and 13 bases from J, with 13 bases between. The CDR3 length is 12 residues. The germline V gene encodes CDR1 GTSNPN and CDR2 SVGIG (reference sequence). CDR3 amino acids: CAWSGGKGRLFF. DNA for the CDR3: TGTGCCTGGAGTGGGGGCAAGGGTCGACTGTTTTTT.

The chain links TRBV3-1 (or the pseudogene TRBV3-2) to TRBJ2-7, with 16 bases matching TRBD2. Germline CDR1 is LGHDT and CDR2 is YNNKEL (reference sequence). The CDR3 extends over 17 amino acids. The trim removed 6 bases at V and 7 bases at J, leaving 12 bases unmatched. CDR3 residues: CASSPGLAGGPSWEQYF. In DNA, the CDR3 is TGTGCCAGCAGTCCGGGACTAGCGGGAGGGCCCTCTTGGGAGCAGTACTTC.